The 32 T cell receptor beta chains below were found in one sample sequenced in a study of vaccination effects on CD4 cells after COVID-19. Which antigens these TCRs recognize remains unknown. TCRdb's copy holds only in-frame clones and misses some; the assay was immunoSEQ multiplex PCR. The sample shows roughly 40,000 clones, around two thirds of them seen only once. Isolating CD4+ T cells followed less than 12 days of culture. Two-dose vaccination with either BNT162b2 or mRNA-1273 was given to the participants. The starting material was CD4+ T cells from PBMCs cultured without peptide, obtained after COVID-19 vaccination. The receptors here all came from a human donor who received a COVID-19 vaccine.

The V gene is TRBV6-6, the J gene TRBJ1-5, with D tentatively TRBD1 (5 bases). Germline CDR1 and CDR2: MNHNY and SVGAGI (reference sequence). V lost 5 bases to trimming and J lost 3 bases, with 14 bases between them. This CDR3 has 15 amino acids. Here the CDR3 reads CASSRGFRDNQPQHF. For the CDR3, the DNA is TGTGCCAGCAGTCGGGGGTTTCGGGACAATCAGCCCCAGCATTTT.

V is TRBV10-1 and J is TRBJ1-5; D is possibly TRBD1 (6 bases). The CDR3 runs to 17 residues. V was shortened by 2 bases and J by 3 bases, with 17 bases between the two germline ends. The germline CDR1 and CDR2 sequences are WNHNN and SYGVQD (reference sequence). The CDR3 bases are TGCGCCAGCAGTGAGCCCCTAAATGGGGGCCTCAATCAGCCCCAGCATTTT. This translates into CASSEPLNGGLNQPQHF.

The CDR3 spells CASSLAGSYVEQFF. In DNA form, the CDR3 reads TGTGCCAGCAGCTTAGCGGGATCGTATGTTGAGCAGTTCTTC. V usage is TRBV7-8 and J usage is TRBJ2-1; D gene unclear. V shed 0 bases and J shed 9 bases, with 12 bases lying between them. CDR3 size: 14 residues. CDR1 is SGHVS and CDR2 is FQNEAQ in the germline V gene.

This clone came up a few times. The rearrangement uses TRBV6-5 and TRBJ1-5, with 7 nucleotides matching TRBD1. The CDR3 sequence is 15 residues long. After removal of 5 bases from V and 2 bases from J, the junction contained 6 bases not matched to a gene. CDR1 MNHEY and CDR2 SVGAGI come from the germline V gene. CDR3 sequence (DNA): TGTGCCAGCAGTACACGGACAGGTGGCAATCAGCCCCAGCATTTT. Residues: CASSTRTGGNQPQHF.

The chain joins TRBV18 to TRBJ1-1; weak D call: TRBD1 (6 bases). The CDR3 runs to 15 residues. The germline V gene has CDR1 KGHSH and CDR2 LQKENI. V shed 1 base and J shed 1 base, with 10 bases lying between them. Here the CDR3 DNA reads TGTGCCAGCTCACCACGACGACAGGAGAACACTGAAGCTTTCTTT. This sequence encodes CASSPRRQENTEAFF.

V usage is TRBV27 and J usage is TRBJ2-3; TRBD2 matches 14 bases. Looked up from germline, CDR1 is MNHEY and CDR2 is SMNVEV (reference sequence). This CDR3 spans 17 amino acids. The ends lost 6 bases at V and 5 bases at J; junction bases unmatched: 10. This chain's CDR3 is CASSLGPGLAGGDTQYF. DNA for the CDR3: TGTGCCAGCAGCTTAGGGCCCGGACTAGCGGGAGGAGATACGCAGTATTTT.

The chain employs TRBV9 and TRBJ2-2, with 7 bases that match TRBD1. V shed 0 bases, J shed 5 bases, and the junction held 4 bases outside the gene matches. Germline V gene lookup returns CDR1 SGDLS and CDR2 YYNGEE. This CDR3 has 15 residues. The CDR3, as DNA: TGTGCCAGCAGCGTAGAGGGACAGTGGACCGGGGAGCTGTTTTTT. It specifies CASSVEGQWTGELFF.

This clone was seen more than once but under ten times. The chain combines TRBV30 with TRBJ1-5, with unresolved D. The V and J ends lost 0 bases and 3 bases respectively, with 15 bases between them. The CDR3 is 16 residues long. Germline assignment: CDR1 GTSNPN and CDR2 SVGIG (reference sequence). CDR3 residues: CAWSVRPWMSNQPQHF. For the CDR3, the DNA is TGTGCCTGGAGTGTAAGGCCCTGGATGTCCAATCAGCCCCAGCATTTT.

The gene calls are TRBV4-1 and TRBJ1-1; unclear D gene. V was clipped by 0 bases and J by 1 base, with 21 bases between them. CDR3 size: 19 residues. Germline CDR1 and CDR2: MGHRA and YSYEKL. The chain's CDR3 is CASSQDAPSRFSWNTEAFF. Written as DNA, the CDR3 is TGCGCCAGCAGCCAAGATGCCCCTTCCCGGTTCTCTTGGAACACTGAAGCTTTCTTT.

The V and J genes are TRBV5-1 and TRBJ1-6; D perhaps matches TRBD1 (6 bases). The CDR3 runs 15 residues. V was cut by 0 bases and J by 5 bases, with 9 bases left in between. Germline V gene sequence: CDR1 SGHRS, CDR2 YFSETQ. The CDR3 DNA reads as TGCGCCAGCAGCTTGGGGGGGGCTGATAATTCACCCCTCCACTTT. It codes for CASSLGGADNSPLHF.

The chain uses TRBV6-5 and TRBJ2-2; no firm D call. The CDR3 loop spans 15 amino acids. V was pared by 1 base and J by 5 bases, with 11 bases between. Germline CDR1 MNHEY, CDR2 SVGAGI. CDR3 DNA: TGTGCCAGCAGTTACTACCTAGGAGAGACCGGGGAGCTGTTTTTT. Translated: CASSYYLGETGELFF.

For the CDR3, the DNA is TGTGCCAGCAGTGAAGCGATACGGGGCTCCGGGACCCAGTACTTC. Translation: CASSEAIRGSGTQYF. The chain recombines TRBV6-1 with TRBJ2-5, with D tentatively TRBD1 or TRBD2 (5 bases each). The V gene lost 0 bases and the J gene lost 7 bases, with 15 bases spanning the gap. Germline CDR1 MNHNS, CDR2 SASEGT. The CDR3 loop spans 15 amino acids.

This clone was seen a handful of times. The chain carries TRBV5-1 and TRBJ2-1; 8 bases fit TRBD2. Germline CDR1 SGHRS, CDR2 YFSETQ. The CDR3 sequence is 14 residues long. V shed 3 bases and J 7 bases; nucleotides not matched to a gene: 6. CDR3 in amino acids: CASSSGTSGNEQFF. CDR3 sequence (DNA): TGCGCCAGCAGCTCCGGGACTAGTGGTAATGAGCAGTTCTTC.

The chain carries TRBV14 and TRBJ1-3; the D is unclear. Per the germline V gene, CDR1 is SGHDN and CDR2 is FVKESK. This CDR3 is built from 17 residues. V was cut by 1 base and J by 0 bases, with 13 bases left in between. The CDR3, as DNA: TGTGCCAGCAGCCAAGTGTTTTCCATGGCCTCTGGAAACACCATATATTTT. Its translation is CASSQVFSMASGNTIYF.

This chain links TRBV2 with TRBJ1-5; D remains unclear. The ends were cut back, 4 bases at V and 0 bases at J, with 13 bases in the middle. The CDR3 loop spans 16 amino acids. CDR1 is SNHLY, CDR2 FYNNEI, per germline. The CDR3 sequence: CASSGGRPYSNQPQHF. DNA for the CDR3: TGTGCCAGCAGTGGAGGCAGACCGTATAGCAATCAGCCCCAGCATTTT.

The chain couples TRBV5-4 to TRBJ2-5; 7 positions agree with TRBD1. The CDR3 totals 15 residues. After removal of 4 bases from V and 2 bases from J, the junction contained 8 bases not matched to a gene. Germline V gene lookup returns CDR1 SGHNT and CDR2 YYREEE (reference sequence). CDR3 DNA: TGTGCCAGCAGCCAGGGGGTAATAAATCAAGAGACCCAGTACTTC. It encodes CASSQGVINQETQYF.

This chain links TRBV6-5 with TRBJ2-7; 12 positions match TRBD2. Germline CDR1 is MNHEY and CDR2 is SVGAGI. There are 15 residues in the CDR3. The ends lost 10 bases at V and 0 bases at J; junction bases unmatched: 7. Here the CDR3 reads CATQGLAGFSYEQYF. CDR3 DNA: TGTGCCACCCAGGGACTAGCGGGCTTCTCCTACGAGCAGTACTTC.

The CDR3: CASSSKPRQATEAFF. CDR3 nucleotide sequence: TGTGCCAGCAGTTCGAAACCCAGGCAAGCCACTGAAGCTTTCTTT. The chain links TRBV6-5 to TRBJ1-1, with no clear D. The CDR3 consists of 15 residues. Deletions cut 4 bases from V and 4 bases from J, with 16 bases between. Germline V CDR1 and CDR2: MNHEY, SVGAGI.

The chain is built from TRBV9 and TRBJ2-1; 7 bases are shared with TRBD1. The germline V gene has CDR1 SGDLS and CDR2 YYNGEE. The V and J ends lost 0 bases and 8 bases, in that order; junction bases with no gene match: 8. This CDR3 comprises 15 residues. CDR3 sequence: CASSVGQGRVDEQFF. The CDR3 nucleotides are TGTGCCAGCAGCGTAGGACAGGGAAGGGTCGATGAGCAGTTCTTC. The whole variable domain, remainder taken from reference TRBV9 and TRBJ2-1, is DSGVTQTPKHLITATGQRVTLRCSPRSGDLSVYWYQQSLDQGLQFLIQYYNGEERAKGNILERFSAQQFPDLHSELNLSSLELGDSALYFCASSVGQGRVDEQFFGPGTRLTVL.

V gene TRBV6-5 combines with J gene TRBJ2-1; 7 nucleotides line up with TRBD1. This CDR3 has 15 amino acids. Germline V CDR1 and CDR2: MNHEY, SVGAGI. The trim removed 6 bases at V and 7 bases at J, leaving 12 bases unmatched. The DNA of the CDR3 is TGTGCCAGCAGACGACAGGGAAATTCCCGGAATGAGCAGTTCTTC. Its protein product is CASRRQGNSRNEQFF.

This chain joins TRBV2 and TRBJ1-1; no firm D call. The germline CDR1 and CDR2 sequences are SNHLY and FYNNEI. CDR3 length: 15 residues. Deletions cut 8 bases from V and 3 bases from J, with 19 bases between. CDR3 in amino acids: CASGLPRGGDTEAFF. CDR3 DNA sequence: TGTGCCAGCGGGTTACCCCGCGGAGGCGACACTGAAGCTTTCTTT. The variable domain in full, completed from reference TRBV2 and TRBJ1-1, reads EPEVTQTPSHQVTQMGQEVILRCVPISNHLYFYWYRQILGQKVEFLVSFYNNEISEKSEIFDDQFSVERPDGSNFTLKIRSTKLEDSAMYFCASGLPRGGDTEAFFGQGTRLTVV.

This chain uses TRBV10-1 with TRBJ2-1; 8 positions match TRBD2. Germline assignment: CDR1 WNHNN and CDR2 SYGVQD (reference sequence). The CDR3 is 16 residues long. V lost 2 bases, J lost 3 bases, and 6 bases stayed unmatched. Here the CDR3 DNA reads TGCGCCAGCAGTGAGCCTCGGGAGGGCCGCTACAATGAGCAGTTCTTC. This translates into CASSEPREGRYNEQFF.

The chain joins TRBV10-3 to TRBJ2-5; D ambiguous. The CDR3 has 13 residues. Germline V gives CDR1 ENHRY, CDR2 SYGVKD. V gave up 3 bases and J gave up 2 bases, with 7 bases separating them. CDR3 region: CAISDGVQETQYF. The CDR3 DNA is TGTGCCATCAGTGACGGAGTACAAGAGACCCAGTACTTC.

The CDR3 is CASSLGQGHIGETQYF. The CDR3 bases are TGTGCCAGCAGTTTGGGACAGGGGCATATTGGGGAGACCCAGTACTTC. The V and J genes are TRBV27 and TRBJ2-5, with TRBD1 matching over 10 bases. Germline V lookup: CDR1 MNHEY, CDR2 SMNVEV (reference sequence). V lost 3 bases, J lost 5 bases, and 9 bases stayed unmatched. This CDR3 is 16 amino acids long.

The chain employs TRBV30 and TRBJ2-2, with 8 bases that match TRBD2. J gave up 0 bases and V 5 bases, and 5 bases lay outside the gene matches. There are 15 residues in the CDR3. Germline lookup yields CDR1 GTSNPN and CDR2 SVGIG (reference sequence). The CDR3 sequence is CAWSTGGTNTGELFF. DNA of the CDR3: TGTGCCTGGTCGACGGGGGGGACGAACACCGGGGAGCTGTTTTTT. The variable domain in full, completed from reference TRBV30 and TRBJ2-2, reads SQTIHQWPATLVQPVGSPLSLECTVEGTSNPNLYWYRQAAGRGLQLLFYSVGIGQISSEVPQNLSASRPQDRQFILSSKKLLLSDSGFYLCAWSTGGTNTGELFFGEGSRLTVL.

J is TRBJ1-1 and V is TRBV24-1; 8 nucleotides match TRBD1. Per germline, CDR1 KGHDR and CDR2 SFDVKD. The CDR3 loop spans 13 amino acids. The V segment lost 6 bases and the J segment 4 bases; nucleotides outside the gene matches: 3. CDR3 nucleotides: TGTGCCACCAGTCACAGGGGGAGCACTGAAGCTTTCTTT. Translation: CATSHRGSTEAFF.

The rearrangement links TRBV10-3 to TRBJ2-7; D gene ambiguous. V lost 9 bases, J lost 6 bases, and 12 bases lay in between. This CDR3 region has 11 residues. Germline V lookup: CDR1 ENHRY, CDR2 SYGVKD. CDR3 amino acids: CAINLSGEQYF. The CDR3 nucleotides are TGTGCCATAAATCTGAGTGGCGAGCAGTACTTC.

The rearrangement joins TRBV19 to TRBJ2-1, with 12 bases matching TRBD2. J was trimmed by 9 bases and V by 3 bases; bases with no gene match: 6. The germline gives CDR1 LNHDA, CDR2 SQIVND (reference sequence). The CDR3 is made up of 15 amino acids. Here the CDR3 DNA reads TGTGCCAGTAGTATCGTCCTAGCGGGGGGGTCTGAGCAGTTCTTC. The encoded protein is CASSIVLAGGSEQFF.

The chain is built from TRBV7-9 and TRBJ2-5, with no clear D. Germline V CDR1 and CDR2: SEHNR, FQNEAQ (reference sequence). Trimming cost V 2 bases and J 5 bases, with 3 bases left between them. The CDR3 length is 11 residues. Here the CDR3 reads CASSLYETQYF. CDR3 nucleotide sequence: TGTGCCAGCAGCTTATACGAGACCCAGTACTTC.

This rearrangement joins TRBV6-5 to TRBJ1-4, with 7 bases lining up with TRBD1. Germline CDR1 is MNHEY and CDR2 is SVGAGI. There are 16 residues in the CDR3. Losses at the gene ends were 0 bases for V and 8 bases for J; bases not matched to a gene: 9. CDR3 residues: CASSYSTGQGDEKLFF. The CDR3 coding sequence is TGTGCCAGCAGTTACTCGACAGGGCAAGGTGACGAAAAACTGTTTTTT.

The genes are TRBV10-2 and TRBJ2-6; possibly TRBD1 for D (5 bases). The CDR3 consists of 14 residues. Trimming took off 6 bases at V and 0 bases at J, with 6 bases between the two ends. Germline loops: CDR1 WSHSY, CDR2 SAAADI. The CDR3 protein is CASRDSSGANVLTF. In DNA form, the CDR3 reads TGCGCCAGCAGAGACAGCTCTGGGGCCAACGTCCTGACTTTC.

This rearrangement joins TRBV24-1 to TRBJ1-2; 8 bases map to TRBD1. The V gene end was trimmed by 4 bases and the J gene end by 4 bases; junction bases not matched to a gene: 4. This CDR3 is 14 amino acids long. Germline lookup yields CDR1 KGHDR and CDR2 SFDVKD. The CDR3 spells CATSETGTGYGYTF. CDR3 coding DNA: TGTGCCACCAGTGAGACCGGGACAGGCTATGGCTACACCTTC.